Listed below are T cell receptor beta chains from one sample, sequenced in a study of shared clonotypes between healthy human individuals. Here immunoSEQ multiplex PCR was the method, and the copy in TCRdb shows in-frame clones only, minus some. The repertoire holds roughly 2,300,000 clones, with 85% to 95% as singletons. Sample: naive CD4+ T cells from PBMCs. These receptors came from a man younger than 35 in good health. Some clones in this sample may be carry-over from other donors' samples. Both conserved end residues are part of each CDR3. D genes are given only for firm matches. For some rows the clone size is stated as once, few or many, or as a class when expanded; others skip it.

TRBV18	TRBD2	TRBJ2-3	-	TGTGCCAGCTCTCGTCAGCGGGAGGGAGGAGATACGCAGTATTTT	CASSRQREGGDTQYF
TRBV28	TRBD1	TRBJ1-2	once	TGTGCCAGCACCCACCGGGACAGGGCTTTCTATGGCTACACCTTC	CASTHRDRAFYGYTF
TRBV30	-	TRBJ2-3	once	TGTGCCTGGAGACCGGGAGATCCAGATACGCAGTATTTT	CAWRPGDPDTQYF
TRBV5-1	-	TRBJ2-7	-	TGCGCCAGCAGCATACAGGGTAGCGGCATCTCCCACGAGCAGTACTTC	CASSIQGSGISHEQYF
TRBV7-2	TRBD1	TRBJ1-5	-	TGTGCCAGCAGGCCTACAGGGGGCAATCAGCCCCAGCATTTT	CASRPTGGNQPQHF
TRBV5-1	TRBD2	TRBJ2-3	-	TGCGCCAGCAGCTGGACTAGCGGGAGGAACGCAGATACGCAGTATTTT	CASSWTSGRNADTQYF
TRBV4-3	-	TRBJ2-7	-	TGCGCCAGCAGCCAAGTTTTGGGCATCTCCTACGAGCAGTACTTC	CASSQVLGISYEQYF
TRBV30	-	TRBJ2-5	-	TGTGCCTGGAACGAGGGGCAAGAGACCCAGTACTTC	CAWNEGQETQYF
TRBV7-9	-	TRBJ1-1	once	TGTGCCAGCAGCTTAGCGGTGGGGCTGAACACTGAAGCTTTCTTT	CASSLAVGLNTEAFF
TRBV5-1	TRBD2	TRBJ2-1	-	TGCGCCAGCAGCTTGGCACTAGCGGGAGGAGTAAATGAGCAGTTCTTC	CASSLALAGGVNEQFF
TRBV5-1	-	TRBJ2-7	-	TGCGCCAGCAGCATCAGGACAAAGACCATCGAGCAGTACTTC	CASSIRTKTIEQYF
TRBV5-1	-	TRBJ2-5	once	TGCGCCAGCAGCAGGACTCAAGAGACCCAGTACTTC	CASSRTQETQYF
TRBV7-3	-	TRBJ2-1	once	TGTGCCAGCAGCTTATCTTCGGGGCCTTCCTACAATGAGCAGTTCTTC	CASSLSSGPSYNEQFF
TRBV2	-	TRBJ2-4	-	TGTGCCAGCAGTGAATTTGGGGCCTTAGGGGACTTC	CASSEFGALGDF
TRBV2	-	TRBJ1-5	-	TGTGCCAGCAAGAGGGATAGCAATCAGCCCCAGCATTTT	CASKRDSNQPQHF
TRBV7-9	-	TRBJ1-3	-	TGTGCCAGCAGCTTAGCTTCTGTAAACACCATATATTTT	CASSLASVNTIYF
TRBV4-1	-	TRBJ1-2	-	TGCGCCAGCAGCCAGGTTGGGGGCGTAGGCTACACCTTC	CASSQVGGVGYTF
TRBV28	TRBD2	TRBJ2-3	-	TGTGCCAGCAGCGCCGGGACTAGCGAGAGAAAGCAGTATTTT	CASSAGTSERKQYF
TRBV5-5	-	TRBJ1-4	-	TGTGCCAGCAGCAGACCAGGGGCCAATAATGAAAAACTGTTTTTT	CASSRPGANNEKLFF
TRBV19	TRBD1	TRBJ2-4	-	TGTGCCAGTACCCGGGACAGGGGGCGGGAGGGAAACATTCAGTACTTC	CASTRDRGREGNIQYF
TRBV10-3	-	TRBJ2-7	-	TGTGCCATCAGTGAGGGAGTAGCGGCCGTCTACGAGCAGTACTTC	CAISEGVAAVYEQYF
TRBV28	TRBD1	TRBJ1-5	few	TGTGCCAGCAGCCCTGGGACAGCCTATAATCAGCCCCAGCATTTT	CASSPGTAYNQPQHF
TRBV18	TRBD1	TRBJ2-7	-	TGTGCCAGCTCACGAGCGACAGGGGGTATCGACGAGCAGTACTTC	CASSRATGGIDEQYF
TRBV5-1	TRBD1	TRBJ1-3	-	TGCGCCAGCAGCTTGGAGGGACAGTCTGGAAACACCATATATTTT	CASSLEGQSGNTIYF
TRBV10-3	-	TRBJ1-1	once	TGTGCCATCAGTGGACGGATGGACACTGAAGCTTTCTTT	CAISGRMDTEAFF
TRBV29-1	-	TRBJ2-5	-	TGCAGCGTTGAGGGGGAGTACCAAGAGACCCAGTACTTC	CSVEGEYQETQYF
TRBV4-2	-	TRBJ2-7	-	TGTGCCAGCAGCCAAGAAGGACGGCGCGGCGAGCAGTACTTC	CASSQEGRRGEQYF
TRBV28	-	TRBJ2-3	once	TGTGCCAGCAGTTTAAGGGGTCGGACAGATACGCAGTATTTT	CASSLRGRTDTQYF
TRBV6-1	-	TRBJ1-5	-	TGTGCCAGCAGTGAAGCGCTTTCTGACCAGCCCCAGCATTTT	CASSEALSDQPQHF
TRBV6-1	TRBD1	TRBJ2-3	-	TGTGCCATCATGGACAGGCAAGATACGCAGTATTTT	CAIMDRQDTQYF
TRBV7-7	-	TRBJ2-2	-	TGTGCCAGCAGCAAAAGGGACTTCGGGGAGCTGTTTTTT	CASSKRDFGELFF
TRBV30	-	TRBJ2-1	once	TGTGCCTGGTGTCCTGGTGCCGATGAGCAGTTCTTC	CAWCPGADEQFF
TRBV4-1	-	TRBJ1-4	-	TGCGCCAGCAGCCAAGAAGGTCGGGTAGAAAAACTGTTTTTT	CASSQEGRVEKLFF
TRBV19	-	TRBJ1-1	-	TGTGCCAGTAGTATCCAAGGACAGATAAACACTGAAGCTTTCTTT	CASSIQGQINTEAFF
TRBV9	-	TRBJ2-7	-	TGTGCCAGCAGCGTTAGCAGGGGAATCGGCGAGCAGTACTTC	CASSVSRGIGEQYF
TRBV9	TRBD2	TRBJ2-1	-	TGTGCCAGCAGCGTAGATAGGAGCGGGAGGGCCTATGAGCAGTTCTTC	CASSVDRSGRAYEQFF
TRBV11-2	-	TRBJ2-1	-	TGTGCCAGCAGCTTCCGTTCCGATGAGCAGTTCTTC	CASSFRSDEQFF
TRBV28	-	TRBJ1-1	-	TGTGCCAGCAGTCCTGCCGGGGATCTGAACACTGAAGCTTTCTTT	CASSPAGDLNTEAFF
TRBV7-3	TRBD2	TRBJ2-3	-	TGTGCCAGCAGAGAGACTAGCGAAGATACGCAGTATTTT	CASRETSEDTQYF
TRBV14	-	TRBJ1-5	-	TGTGCCAGCAGCCCCCAGGGCACGGGGAACCAGCCCCAGCATTTT	CASSPQGTGNQPQHF
TRBV7-2	-	TRBJ2-3	-	TGTGCCAGCAGCTTAGATCAGAGGGCCACAGATACGCAGTATTTT	CASSLDQRATDTQYF
TRBV18	-	TRBJ2-5	once	TGTGCCAGCTCAAAGACAGGTCTGAGGGGCCAAGAGACCCAGTACTTC	CASSKTGLRGQETQYF
TRBV9	TRBD2	TRBJ2-1	-	TGTGCCAGCAGCGTTACCGGGACTAGCGGAAGCAATGAGCAGTTCTTC	CASSVTGTSGSNEQFF
TRBV28	-	TRBJ1-5	-	TGTGCCAGCAGTTTATCCCGGCGGAGTCAGCCCCAGCATTTT	CASSLSRRSQPQHF